Listed below are T cell receptor beta chains from one sample, sequenced in a study of cytomegalovirus exposure and HLA in healthy donors. Method: immunoSEQ multiplex PCR; TCRdb's copy keeps in-frame clones and lacks some. Among about 190,000 clones, under 85% were seen once, and the ten largest hold 1.6%. The material sequenced was PBMCs. All receptors come from a woman aged 18-29 years in good health and CMV-seronegative. CDR3s include the opening cysteine and the closing phenylalanine or tryptophan. The order of the fields is V gene, J gene, clone size, D gene, CDR3 DNA, CDR3 protein. A D gene is named only where the DNA matches it firmly. Size values are once, few and many counts, or a class for expanded clones, and some rows have none.

TRBV28	TRBJ2-7	once	TRBD1	TGTGCCAGCAGCCGTGACAGGGTAGCATTGTACTTC	CASSRDRVALYF
TRBV7-8	TRBJ1-5	few	.	TGTGCCAGCAGCCCCTCGACGGGGATTCAGCCCCAGCATTTT	CASSPSTGIQPQHF
TRBV7-3	TRBJ2-1	few	.	TGTGCCAGCAGCTTATTACAGAACAATGAGCAGTTCTTC	CASSLLQNNEQFF
TRBV27	TRBJ1-6	.	.	TGTGCCAGCAGTTTTGAGGGTGAGAATTCACCCCTCCACTTT	CASSFEGENSPLHF
TRBV28	TRBJ1-3	.	.	TGTGCCAGCAGTCCCTCCCAGGACTCTGGAAACACCATATATTTT	CASSPSQDSGNTIYF
TRBV28	TRBJ2-7	few	.	TGTGCCAGCAGTTCGCGTGGGCCCCACGAGCAGTACTTC	CASSSRGPHEQYF
TRBV10-3	TRBJ2-7	.	.	TGTGCCATCTCCGAAGGTCTAGTTTCCTACGAGCAGTACTTC	CAISEGLVSYEQYF
TRBV5-1	TRBJ1-1	.	TRBD1	TGCGCCAGCAGCTTGGAGGGGACAGGGACGGGAACTGAAGCTTTCTTT	CASSLEGTGTGTEAFF
TRBV10-1	TRBJ1-1	few	TRBD1	TGCGCCAGCAGTCCCTTCAGGGGGCGGGTGAACACTGAAGCTTTCTTT	CASSPFRGRVNTEAFF
TRBV27	TRBJ2-7	.	.	TGTGCCAGCAGCCGCCGGGACACCAGCTCCTACGAGCAGTACTTC	CASSRRDTSSYEQYF
TRBV5-1	TRBJ2-7	.	TRBD1	TGCGCCAGCAGACCGACCGGGACAGCCTACGAGCAGTACTTC	CASRPTGTAYEQYF
TRBV6-5	TRBJ1-1	.	.	TGTGCCAGCAGTTACTCGACTAAGGGGAACACTGAAGCTTTCTTT	CASSYSTKGNTEAFF
TRBV5-4	TRBJ1-1	.	.	TGTGCCAGCAGCTTGGACAGGGTGAACACTGAAGCTTTCTTT	CASSLDRVNTEAFF
TRBV28	TRBJ1-1	.	.	TGTGCCAGCAGCCCGCCTGGCGGGGGTGCCCCTGAAGCTTTCTTT	CASSPPGGGAPEAFF
TRBV5-3	TRBJ2-7	.	.	TGTGCCAGAAGCGGCCCGGGTCCAACCTACGAGCAGTACTTC	CARSGPGPTYEQYF
TRBV18	TRBJ1-1	few	.	TGTGCCAGCTCGGACAGAACTAAGAACACTGAAGCTTTCTTT	CASSDRTKNTEAFF
TRBV7-9	TRBJ1-2	.	TRBD1	TGTGCCAGCAGCTTAGTGGACAGGGATGGCTACACCTTC	CASSLVDRDGYTF
TRBV4-2	TRBJ2-5	.	TRBD2	TGTGCCAGCAGCCCCGGGGGGACGGCTGTTGAGACCCAGTACTTC	CASSPGGTAVETQYF
TRBV10-3	TRBJ1-3	.	.	TGTGCCATCGGGGAGGACCTACCCTCTGGAAACACCATATATTTT	CAIGEDLPSGNTIYF
TRBV4-1	TRBJ2-3	.	.	TGCGCCAGCAGCCAAGATTATTTGCAGGGGACAGATACGCAGTATTTT	CASSQDYLQGTDTQYF
TRBV10-1	TRBJ2-1	once	TRBD2	TGCGCCAGCTCCCTGGGGCTGACTAGCGGGAGGGCCTACAATGAGCAGTTCTTC	CASSLGLTSGRAYNEQFF
TRBV10-1	TRBJ1-5	.	TRBD1	TGCGCCAGCAGAGACAGGGGGGCTCAGCCCCAGCATTTT	CASRDRGAQPQHF
TRBV27	TRBJ2-1	.	.	TGTGCCAGCAGTTTACGTCTGGGCCACAATGAGCAGTTCTTC	CASSLRLGHNEQFF
TRBV7-2	TRBJ1-5	.	.	TGTGCCAGCAGCCCAGAGGGATTTAGCAATCAGCCCCAGCATTTT	CASSPEGFSNQPQHF